This T cell receptor (beta chain) is drawn from a study of cytomegalovirus exposure and HLA in healthy donors (dated by TCRdb to 2016 to 2017). Context from the whole study: An earlier analysis of 587 of the donors reported 250 to 300 Gb of sequence data and 117 million unique TCR beta sequences from 150 million to 200 million T cells. A later analysis re-examined previously published TCR beta repertoires from 610 or so donors and added high-resolution HLA genotyping to investigate patterns of TCR occurrence. Of the 300 to 450 genotyped donors, more than 75% were placed in the genetic ancestry cluster associated with self-reported Caucasian donors. An earlier analysis of several hundred of the donors applied high-throughput TCR beta sequencing to assess whether each TCR beta V gene segment acted as functional or pseudogenic. A later genetic analysis used genome-wide SNP genotypes for about 65% of the roughly 700 donors, treating that subset as a discovery cohort. Among 398 genotyped donors of the cohort, an average of 235,054 unique TCR beta nucleotide sequences were sequenced per donor, about a sixth of them non-productive. Using immunosequencing, the study profiled T cell repertoires from approximately 700 subjects and related those repertoires to cytomegalovirus serostatus. An early release that covered fewer than 800 HLA-typed donors contained about 290 gigabases of sequencing data and tens of millions of unique TCR sequences. Alongside the repertoire data, information on donor age, sex, ethnicity and CMV serostatus was compiled. Every discovery cohort repertoire had been produced on one sequencing platform. To predict cytomegalovirus infection status, the study combined high-throughput TCR immunosequencing, statistical association of individual TCRs with disease status, and machine learning. Four to six DR-DQ haplotypes were handled as single units for association and clustering, since linkage in the cohort was strong. The number of donors typed differed by locus, with roughly 620-630 for A, B, C, DRB1 and DQB1, around 500 for DQA1, 600 to 610 for DPA1, and some 470 for DPB1. Besides the first cohort of hundreds of subjects, a separate validation cohort made up of over a hundred different subjects was used. The study aimed to test whether signatures of past pathogen exposure could be identified by cataloging public T cell receptors. The later analysis used no new phenotypic data to find candidate immune exposures, relying instead on TCR beta sequences and their occurrence across donors. HLA typing covered class I and class II loci at four-digit resolution. Results the study describes overall, beyond this receptor: A later analysis associated 16,951 TCR beta sequences with specific HLA alleles at a false discovery rate of 0.05. The study listed 150 to 200 TCR beta chains as associated with cytomegalovirus. Most CMV-associated TCR beta chains appeared to be HLA-restricted in a later analysis, and the HLA associations seemed to be driven largely by CMV exposure. In a later analysis, TCR association rates were found to vary across HLA loci, with the most associated TCRs seen for DRB1 alleles and the fewest for HLA-C alleles. Compared with the approximately 710-donor mean, donors in an Asian-associated ancestry cluster had fewer N-insertions in productive TCRs, according to a later genetic analysis. Assigning TCR associations to individual alleles was difficult when HLA alleles, especially DR and DQ, strongly co-occurred. Across donors, most TCR sequences were observed very rarely, whereas some public TCRs were present in many individuals. Because HLA typing was missing for some donors at each locus, association tests included only the typed subset. Only TCR beta chains were sequenced in this cohort, and the absence of alpha or paired-chain data limited detectable features. Roughly uniform sequencing depth across donors was assumed in presence/absence analyses, although this assumption may not hold. The sequencing pipeline was judged likely to have produced a cluster of highly shared sequence variants as a technical artifact. A further reported finding was that TCR beta sequences accurately predicted the HLA-A and HLA-B alleles for most subjects in the first cohort. Cytomegalovirus status was reported to be diagnosed by the classifier with high specificity and sensitivity in both the original and validation cohorts. Immune exposure information for the cohort was limited to CMV serostatus. In a later analysis, several top co-occurrence clusters were reported to appear linked to parvovirus B19, influenza, CMV and Epstein-Barr virus. The earlier analysis of 587 of the donors excluded about 16 rarely observed V segments, including chromosome 9 orphons, because counts were too low. Three of the identified cytomegalovirus-associated TCR beta chains were confirmed in vitro to be specific for cytomegalovirus antigens. In a later analysis, HLA-associated TCR beta chains showed more clonal expansion and lower generation probabilities than non-associated chains that were equally common. The authors suggested that the approach could potentially be generalized to other disease states and immunological phenotypes. An earlier analysis of some 590 of the donors showed that most TCR beta V segments appeared in productive rearrangements either about 90% or about 30% of the time, which broadly matched IMGT annotations. Correlated functional status among segregating V segments might be attributable to linkage disequilibrium, but an unknown experimental factor could not be ruled out. In a later genetic analysis, a missense DCLRE1C variant was associated with V-gene and J-gene trimming of TCR beta chains, and the association was replicated in an independent cohort.

The receptor library was made with the immunoSEQ multiplex PCR assay. The multiplex PCR relied on a mix of 60 forward primers for TCR Vbeta segments and 13 reverse primers for TCR Jbeta segments. The CDR3 region of rearranged TCR beta genes was amplified from genomic DNA with a multiplex PCR assay. The amplified TCR beta libraries were sequenced on the Illumina HiSeq System as 87-base-pair reads. Per the authors' processing: Across the roughly 640 repertoires, a later analysis counted roughly 84 million unique TCR beta chains, 9 million to 14 million of which were shared by at least two donors. To remove PCR and sequencing errors, raw reads were error-corrected and collapsed into unique sequences using a nearest-neighbor algorithm that merged closely related sequences. Alignment of CDR3 sequences to IMGT reference sequences was used to assign V, D and J gene segments. For a sequence to be retained, a match of at least six nucleotides was required to both a V gene segment and a J gene segment. Rearrangements were classified as productive when the CDR3 lacked stop codons and remained in frame with V and J, and all other rearrangements were classified as non-productive. Following IMGT convention, CDR3 was defined as the stretch from the second conserved V-encoded cysteine to the conserved J-encoded phenylalanine. The earlier analysis of some 550 of the donors excluded any sequence lacking an unambiguous match to a single V gene segment. In an earlier analysis of about 590 of the donors, a V segment was called functional when productive rearrangements were above 56.7%, and segregating when the standard deviation between donors exceeded 5%. A statistical classification framework was developed to diagnose cytomegalovirus status using the catalog of TCR beta chain sequences. V and J gene assignment, in a later analysis, came from comparing TCR nucleotide sequences with IMGT/GENE-DB human TR gene sequences. Using the TCRdist pipeline, a later analysis assigned CDR3 sequences along with most-parsimonious VDJ recombination scenarios. A later analysis defined each TCR beta chain by its CDR3 amino acid sequence plus V-gene family, and excluded reads lacking a unique V-gene family. A later analysis removed 600 or so highly shared, low-generation-probability nucleotide sequences to deal with suspected cross-contamination and a sequencing artifact. A later analysis calculated a clonal expansion index for each public chain from normalized within-repertoire ranks of inferred template counts. Generation probabilities in a later analysis came from a VDJ recombination model fitted to out-of-frame rearrangements, and those results were checked against IGoR. Hypergeometric tests were used in a later analysis to score TCR-TCR, TCR-HLA and TCR-CMV co-occurrence, with a repertoire-size bias correction applied to the TCR pairs. A later analysis estimated false discovery rates by permuting HLA or CMV assignments 20 times. In a later analysis, co-occurring TCRs were grouped using DBSCAN, and TCRdist sequence similarity was added for clustering within HLA-allele-positive subsets. Repertoires with fewer than 30,000 or more than 120,000 public chains, plus five repertoires with anomalous nucleotide sharing, were excluded from co-occurrence clustering. What TCRdb holds here is the immuneACCESS table cut down to in-frame rearrangements. Part of the clones is not present; checked against another copy, under half of the missing clones reflect an unresolved V gene, and the others are unexplained. The DNA gave D and trimming, while V, J and clone size come from that table. This sample is represented by fewer than 85,000 clones; 65% to 75% of them were singletons. The ten largest clones add up to roughly 9.1% of the sample.

Notes on this clone: It has no known antigen specificity. No quality values exist for individual bases; no much larger clone is one base distant.

The cohort consisted of 600 to 700 healthy bone marrow donors. At the time of sampling, all cohort members were nominally healthy, though unrecorded immune exposures were likely present. The donor tested CMV seropositive and was one of the 289 seropositive cohort members. A peripheral blood sample was provided by each donor, and peripheral blood mononuclear cells were used for TCR beta sequencing. Genomic DNA extraction from the blood cell samples was performed with the Qiagen DNeasy Blood Extraction Kit. Sequencing was performed on PBMCs. The sequence was obtained from a man aged 35 to 55 in good health and CMV-seropositive.

The CDR3 is CAWSTGSTDTQYF. The nucleotide sequence is TGTGCCTGGAGTACAGGTAGCACAGATACGCAGTATTTT. This receptor chain uses TRBV30 and TRBJ2-3; D gene: possibly TRBD1, on 5 matching bases. Reading the germline V gene (reference sequence) gives CDR1 GTSNPN and CDR2 SVGIG. V gives up 2 bases and J gives up 0 bases, and the segment between their germline ends measures 6 bases. Including cysteine and phenylalanine, the CDR3 has 13 amino acids. Kept here is only the CDR3 DNA, which spans 39 bases and is read in frame from base 1. Beyond the CDR3, the reference TRBV30 and TRBJ2-3 genes provide the residues; the full variable domain reads: SQTIHQWPATLVQPVGSPLSLECTVEGTSNPNLYWYRQAAGRGLQLLFYSVGIGQISSEVPQNLSASRPQDRQFILSSKKLLLSDSGFYLCAWSTGSTDTQYFGPGTRLTVL.